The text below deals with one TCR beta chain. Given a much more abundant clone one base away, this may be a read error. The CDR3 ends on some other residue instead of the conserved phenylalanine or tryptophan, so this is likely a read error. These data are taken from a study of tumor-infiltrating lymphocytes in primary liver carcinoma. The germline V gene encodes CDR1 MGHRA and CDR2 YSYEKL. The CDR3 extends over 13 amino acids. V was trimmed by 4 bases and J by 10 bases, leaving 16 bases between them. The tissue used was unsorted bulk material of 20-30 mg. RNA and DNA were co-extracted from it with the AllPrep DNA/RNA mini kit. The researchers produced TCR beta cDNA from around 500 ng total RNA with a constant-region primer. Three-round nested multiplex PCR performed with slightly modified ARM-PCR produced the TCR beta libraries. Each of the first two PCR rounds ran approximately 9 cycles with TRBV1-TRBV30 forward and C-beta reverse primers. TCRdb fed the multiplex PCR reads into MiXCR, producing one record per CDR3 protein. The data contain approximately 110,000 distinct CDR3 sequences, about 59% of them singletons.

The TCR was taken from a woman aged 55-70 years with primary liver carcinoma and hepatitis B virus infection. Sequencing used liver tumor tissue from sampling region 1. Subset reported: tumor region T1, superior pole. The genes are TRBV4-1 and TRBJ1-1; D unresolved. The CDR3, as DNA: TGCGCCAGCAGCCCGACGGGAAGACTGGGAGCTTTCCTT. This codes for CASSPTGRLGAFL.